The rows below give T cell receptor beta chains drawn from one sample of a study of radiotherapy plus CTLA-4 blockade in lung cancer. Libraries were prepared by immunoSEQ multiplex PCR; TCRdb keeps only in-frame clonotypes and omits some of them. The sample has about 51,000 clones, roughly 77% seen once. Sequenced here: peripheral blood, sampled from a patient treated with radiotherapy plus ipilimumab. The receptors derive from a human donor with non-small cell lung cancer who had a complete response to radiotherapy plus ipilimumab. Each CDR3 is given with its conserved first and last residue. The D gene is left open where the match is weak. Clone sizes are given selectively: once, few, many, or a class where the clone is expanded.

>.|TRBV2|TRBJ2-2|TRBD2
TGTGCCAGCAGAGGACTAGCGGGCGTCGGGGAGCTGTTTTTT
CASRGLAGVGELFF
>.|TRBV6-1|TRBJ1-3|.
TGTGCCAGCAGCCTAGGGGCTTATGCTGGAAACACCATATATTTT
CASSLGAYAGNTIYF
>.|TRBV19|TRBJ1-5|.
TGTGCCAGTAACCAGGGGCCGAATCAGCCCCAGCATTTT
CASNQGPNQPQHF
>once|TRBV5-4|TRBJ1-2|TRBD1
TGTGCCAGCAGCTTGGCGGGACAGGGAAGTGGCTACACCTTC
CASSLAGQGSGYTF
>.|TRBV6-8|TRBJ1-3|.
TGTGCCAGCAGCCGTCGACCTGGGCACGGCTGTGGAAACACCATATATTTT
CASSRRPGHGCGNTIYF
>.|TRBV11-3|TRBJ1-3|.
TGTGCCAGCAGCTTACTCCTTGCCGGGAGAAGTGGAAACACCATATATTTT
CASSLLLAGRSGNTIYF
>.|TRBV18|TRBJ1-6|.
TGTGCCAGCTCACCACCGAAGAGCTCCTATAATTCACCCCTCCACTTT
CASSPPKSSYNSPLHF
>.|TRBV9|TRBJ1-1|.
TGTGCCAGCAGCGTAACACAGGACACTGAAGCTTTCTTT
CASSVTQDTEAFF
>.|TRBV6-5|TRBJ2-5|TRBD2
TGTGCCAGCAGTTACTCTACTAGCGTAAGGGAGACCCAGTACTTC
CASSYSTSVRETQYF
>.|TRBV10-3|TRBJ1-1|.
TGTGCCATCAGCGCCGGGGTAGGGCGAATGAACACTGAAGCTTTCTTT
CAISAGVGRMNTEAFF
>.|TRBV18|TRBJ1-1|TRBD1
TGTGCCAGCTCACCAATAGGACAGGGGAGGTCTGAAGCTTTCTTT
CASSPIGQGRSEAFF
>.|TRBV9|TRBJ1-1|TRBD1
TGTGCCAGCAGCCCATACAGGGGTGAAGCTTTCTTT
CASSPYRGEAFF
>.|TRBV7-2|TRBJ1-4|TRBD1
TGTGCCAGCAGCCGAGGGACAGGAAATGAAAAACTGTTTTTT
CASSRGTGNEKLFF
>.|TRBV6-4|TRBJ2-4|TRBD1
TGTGCCAGCAGCCCCGACAGGGGGAACATTCAGTACTTC
CASSPDRGNIQYF
>few|TRBV2|TRBJ1-2|.
TGTGCCAGCAGTGAAATGGGGGGGTTCTATGGCTACACCTTC
CASSEMGGFYGYTF
>.|TRBV29-1|TRBJ1-5|.
TGCAGCGCCTCGGGGGGGGCGGGGAACAATCAGCCCCAGCATTTT
CSASGGAGNNQPQHF
>.|TRBV30|TRBJ2-3|.
TGTGCCTGGGGTCCGGGTGGAGAGCCCACAGATACGCAGTATTTT
CAWGPGGEPTDTQYF
>.|TRBV19|TRBJ1-1|.
TGTGCCAGTAATCAAGGGGGGGAGGTGAACACTGAAGCTTTCTTT
CASNQGGEVNTEAFF